Given below is one T cell receptor (beta chain) in context. Its antigen is unknown. PCR involved 60 Vbeta and 13 Jbeta primers. Assay: immunoSEQ multiplex PCR; the TCRdb copy retains only in-frame clones and omits some. This sample has roughly 120,000 clones; roughly 74% occur once, and the top ten carry 4% to 4.5%. This cohort consisted of healthy bone marrow donors. The data were obtained in a study of cytomegalovirus exposure and HLA in healthy donors. As for the study in general: The Caucasian-associated ancestry cluster held about 80% of 398 genotyped donors. Study-wide points: What a later analysis showed was that several of the most significant clusters appeared linked to common viral pathogens.

The V segment lost 1 base and the J segment 2 bases; nucleotides outside the gene matches: 2. Germline values: CDR1 LNHNV, CDR2 YYDKDF (reference sequence). The CDR3 consists of 16 residues. The J gene is TRBJ2-6, the V gene TRBV15; 7 bases are shared with TRBD2. The sequencing input was PBMCs. The clonotype comes from a woman aged 50 to 65 in good health and CMV-seropositive. CDR3 in DNA: TGTGCCACCAGCAGAGGGGAGGGTACTGGGGCCAACGTCCTGACTTTC. It encodes CATSRGEGTGANVLTF.